Listed here are 14 T cell receptor beta chains from one sample, sequenced in a study of cytomegalovirus exposure and HLA in healthy donors. Vbeta (60) and Jbeta (13) primers were used in the PCR. The method was immunoSEQ multiplex PCR; TCRdb's version includes in-frame clones alone and lacks a portion of them. The table lists about 79,000 clones, less than 80% of them singletons. The sequencing input was PBMCs. The receptors originated from a woman aged 45-65 years in good health and CMV-seropositive.

The V and J genes are TRBV28 and TRBJ1-5; possibly TRBD1 for D (5 bases). The CDR3 consists of 15 residues. V was pared by 4 bases and J by 2 bases, with 12 bases between. Germline V gives CDR1 MDHEN, CDR2 SYDVKM. CDR3 nucleotides: TGTGCCAGCAGTTCGGCCGGGGGGGGCAATCAGCCCCAGCATTTT. Amino acids: CASSSAGGGNQPQHF.

This sequence joins TRBV9 and TRBJ1-4; 7 bases agree with TRBD1. CDR3 length: 17 residues. V shed 5 bases, J shed 4 bases, and the junction held 14 bases outside the gene matches. The V gene's germline CDR1 is SGDLS and CDR2 YYNGEE. The CDR3 loop is CASSERQGLIGNEKLFF. The CDR3 DNA follows: TGTGCCAGCAGTGAACGACAGGGTCTAATCGGTAATGAAAAACTGTTTTTT.

This clone was seen a few times. The gene calls are TRBV7-8 and TRBJ1-5; TRBD1 matches at 8 bases. This CDR3 is built from 17 residues. V shed 5 bases, J shed 0 bases, and the junction held 9 bases outside the gene matches. Per the germline V gene, CDR1 is SGHVS and CDR2 is FQNEAQ. The CDR3 DNA sequence: TGTGCCAGCAGCCCCGGGACAGGATTTTATAGCAATCAGCCCCAGCATTTT. This codes for CASSPGTGFYSNQPQHF.

This clone was observed a single time. The chain recombines TRBV7-9 with TRBJ1-1, with 7 bases lining up with TRBD1. CDR3 size: 18 residues. Trimming took 0 bases from V and 3 from J; bases not matched to a gene: 13. Per the germline V gene, CDR1 is SEHNR and CDR2 is FQNEAQ (reference sequence). The CDR3 region is CASSLASPRGKGDTEAFF. CDR3 DNA: TGTGCCAGCAGCTTAGCCTCACCCAGGGGGAAAGGGGACACTGAAGCTTTCTTT.

This clone has more than one count but fewer than ten. CDR3 coding DNA: TGCGCCAGCAGTGTTCAGCAGGGCTATGGCTACACCTTC. Residues: CASSVQQGYGYTF. The chain combines TRBV10-2 with TRBJ1-2; possible D gene TRBD1, 5 bases. Trimming cost V 4 bases and J 4 bases, with 10 bases left between them. Per germline, CDR1 WSHSY and CDR2 SAAADI. The CDR3 has 13 residues.

The chain joins TRBV6-1 to TRBJ1-1, with 7 bases matching TRBD1. Losses at the gene ends were 8 bases for V and 5 bases for J; bases not matched to a gene: 8. CDR3 length equals 13 residues. The germline CDR1 and CDR2 sequences are MNHNS and SASEGT. This chain's CDR3 is CASWIGGATEAFF. The CDR3 DNA reads TGTGCCAGCTGGATAGGGGGCGCGACTGAAGCTTTCTTT.

The DNA for the CDR3 is TGTGCCAGCAGGGATCCGGGGGGCTACACCTTC. It yields the protein CASRDPGGYTF. This sequence joins TRBV2 and TRBJ1-2; no clear D gene. The length of the CDR3 is 11 residues. V was trimmed by 6 bases and J by 8 bases, leaving 10 bases between them. Germline CDR1 reads SNHLY; CDR2 reads FYNNEI.

The chain employs TRBV9 and TRBJ2-7; tentative D call: TRBD2 (6 bases). This CDR3 is 13 amino acids long. The germline CDR1 and CDR2 sequences are SGDLS and YYNGEE. V was trimmed by 3 bases and J by 3 bases, leaving 10 bases between them. CDR3 nucleotides: TGTGCCAGCAGCGCGGAGGGGAACTACGAGCAGTACTTC. It is translated as CASSAEGNYEQYF.

In its sample, this clone was seen a few times. The chain recombines TRBV5-1 with TRBJ2-7; TRBD1 aligns across 9 bases. The V segment lost 3 bases and the J segment 9 bases; nucleotides outside the gene matches: 13. There are 15 residues in the CDR3. CDR1 is SGHRS and CDR2 is YFSETQ in the germline V gene. CDR3 in DNA: TGCGCCAGCAGCTCGACCGCCCCGGGACAGGGTTTGCAGTACGTC. Its protein product is CASSSTAPGQGLQYV.

The chain recombines TRBV7-9 with TRBJ2-7; D unresolved. Germline CDR1 and CDR2: SEHNR and FQNEAQ (reference sequence). With 1 base removed from V and 7 bases from J, the gap between germline ends came to 8 bases. CDR3 length: 12 residues. The CDR3 region has the DNA TGTGCCAGCAGCTTAGTAGCAGAGGAGCAGTACGTC. This sequence encodes CASSLVAEEQYV.

This clone turned up a few times. The chain recombines TRBV11-2 with TRBJ2-7, with D tentatively TRBD1 (5 bases). Trimming left V 1 base short and J 2 bases short, with 12 bases between. The CDR3 extends over 15 amino acids. CDR1 and CDR2 from the germline V gene are SGHAT and FQNNGV. This CDR3 reads CASSLGVGPTYEQYF. The CDR3 region has the DNA TGTGCCAGCAGCTTAGGCGTGGGGCCAACCTACGAGCAGTACTTC.

This chain joins TRBV11-2 and TRBJ2-7, with D possibly TRBD2 on 6 matching bases. CDR3 length equals 17 residues. The V end was cut by 2 bases, the J end by 3 bases, with 20 bases between. CDR1 is SGHAT and CDR2 is FQNNGV in the germline V gene. The CDR3 DNA follows: TGTGCCAGCAGCTTAAAGTGGGGGACTGGGGTATTCTACGAGCAGTACTTC. This encodes CASSLKWGTGVFYEQYF. The full variable domain, its missing parts supplied by reference TRBV11-2 and TRBJ2-7, is EAGVAQSPRYKIIEKRQSVAFWCNPISGHATLYWYQQILGQGPKLLIQFQNNGVVDDSQLPKDRFSAERLKGVDSTLKIQPAKLEDSAVYLCASSLKWGTGVFYEQYFGPGTRLTVT.

V is TRBV7-3 and J is TRBJ1-1, with 8 bases identical to TRBD1. Germline V gives CDR1 SGHTA, CDR2 FQGTGA. The CDR3 totals 14 residues. Losses at the gene ends were 5 bases for V and 6 bases for J; bases not matched to a gene: 8. The CDR3 nucleotides read TGTGCCAGCAGCGCCACCGGGACAGGCTCTGAAGCTTTCTTT. Protein product: CASSATGTGSEAFF.

The chain's CDR3 is CASSRTYSWNTEAFF. The CDR3 nucleotides are TGCGCCAGCAGTCGGACATATTCGTGGAACACTGAAGCTTTCTTT. This rearrangement joins TRBV5-1 to TRBJ1-1, with D possibly being TRBD1 (5 bases). Germline values: CDR1 SGHRS, CDR2 YFSETQ. Trimming stripped 5 bases from V and 1 base from J, with 15 bases between. The CDR3 spans 15 residues.